These T cell receptor beta chains were read from a single sample in a study of cytomegalovirus exposure and HLA in healthy donors. Clones were read by immunoSEQ multiplex PCR, and TCRdb kept only the in-frame ones, dropping some. The table has about 180,000 clones, 82% seen once; the top ten hold more than 1.5%. Sequencing was done on a sample of PBMCs. These receptors all stem from a man aged 40-49 years in good health and CMV-seronegative. CDR3s include the opening cysteine and the closing phenylalanine or tryptophan. D genes are given only for firm matches. Size values are once, few and many counts, or a class for expanded clones, and some rows have none.

CASSRGGDQPQHF,TGTGCCAGCAGCCGGGGTGGGGATCAGCCCCAGCATTTT,TRBJ1-5,.,TRBV7-2,.
CASSPMRGLMNTKAFF,TGTGCCAGCAGCCCAATGAGGGGACTGATGAACACTAAAGCTTTCTTT,TRBJ1-1,.,TRBV9,.
CASPPDYSADTQYF,TGTGCCAGTCCACCCGATTATTCGGCAGATACGCAGTATTTT,TRBJ2-3,.,TRBV18,.
CASSEGRGYTF,TGTGCCAGCAGTGAAGGCCGGGGCTACACCTTC,TRBJ1-2,.,TRBV2,.
CASSLGQGASYEQYF,TGTGCCAGCAGCTTAGGACAGGGAGCCTCCTACGAGCAGTACTTC,TRBJ2-7,.,TRBV11-2,TRBD1
CASSRSGQSYEQYF,TGTGCCAGCAGCCGCTCGGGACAGTCCTACGAGCAGTACTTC,TRBJ2-7,.,TRBV11-3,TRBD1
CASLGPGERNEQFF,TGTGCCAGTTTGGGCCCGGGGGAGAGGAATGAGCAGTTCTTC,TRBJ2-1,.,TRBV27,.
CASNIPFTTGGGEQYF,TGTGCCAGCAACATACCTTTCACGACAGGGGGCGGCGAGCAGTACTTC,TRBJ2-7,.,TRBV6-6,TRBD1
CAFPHRGWNEKLFF,TGTGCCTTTCCTCACAGGGGGTGGAATGAAAAACTGTTTTTT,TRBJ1-4,.,TRBV30,TRBD1
CASSIFFGQSYEQYF,TGTGCCAGTAGTATCTTTTTCGGACAGTCCTACGAGCAGTACTTC,TRBJ2-7,once,TRBV19,.
CASTGQGTNEQFF,TGTGCCAGCACGGGACAGGGTACTAATGAGCAGTTCTTC,TRBJ2-1,.,TRBV2,TRBD1
CASSQGTDINTEAFF,TGTGCCAGCTCCCAGGGGACAGATATTAACACTGAAGCTTTCTTT,TRBJ1-1,.,TRBV18,TRBD1
CASSLPGSGANVLTF,TGTGCCAGCAGTTTACCCGGCTCTGGGGCCAACGTCCTGACTTTC,TRBJ2-6,.,TRBV28,.
CASSLDGTSGTDTQYF,TGTGCCAGCAGCTTAGACGGGACTAGCGGCACAGATACGCAGTATTTT,TRBJ2-3,.,TRBV11-3,TRBD2
CASSPPRPRGQEYF,TGTGCCAGCAGCCCCCCTCGCCCGAGGGGACAGGAGTACTTC,TRBJ2-7,.,TRBV9,TRBD1
CASSVDLTAVGTEAFF,TGTGCCAGCAGCGTAGATCTGACAGCCGTAGGCACTGAAGCTTTCTTT,TRBJ1-1,.,TRBV9,.
CASSYHRQDVWGYTF,TGTGCCAGCAGTTACCACCGACAGGACGTCTGGGGCTACACCTTC,TRBJ1-2,few,TRBV6-5,.
CASSQTSGRAYEQYF,TGCGCCAGCAGCCAGACTAGCGGGAGGGCCTACGAGCAGTACTTC,TRBJ2-7,.,TRBV5-1,TRBD2
CSVGGGTEAFF,TGCAGCGTTGGGGGGGGCACTGAAGCTTTCTTT,TRBJ1-1,.,TRBV29-1,.
CASSLGRAGRNTGELFF,TGTGCCAGCAGCTTAGGTCGCGCGGGACGGAACACCGGGGAGCTGTTTTTT,TRBJ2-2,.,TRBV13,.
CASSRSLAGPNEQFF,TGTGCCAGCAGCAGGAGCCTAGCGGGACCGAATGAGCAGTTCTTC,TRBJ2-1,.,TRBV7-3,TRBD2